These T cell receptor beta chains were read from a single sample in a study of blood T cell repertoires in COVID-19. Sequencing used immunoSEQ multiplex PCR; TCRdb keeps in-frame clones, though not all of them. The sample includes 300,000 or so clones, around 84% of them seen just once. Material: PBMCs or T cells enriched from blood (not recorded which). The receptors here all came from a woman under 30 who had recovered from COVID-19. The conserved cysteine and the conserved F or W are not part of the CDR3 here. The D gene is left open where the match is weak.

TRBJ2-1,TRBD2,TRBV10-3,AISGMGTSGLHDEQF
TRBJ1-1,-,TRBV4-1,ASSQEADVGGEAF
TRBJ2-3,-,TRBV7-9,ASSLTGPSTDTQY
TRBJ2-3,TRBD2,TRBV24-1,ATSAAIPSGGRGTDTQY
TRBJ2-5,-,TRBV25-1,ASSEPGLKRETQY
TRBJ2-1,-,TRBV21-1,ASSTGLLTEGLNNEQF
TRBJ2-5,TRBD1,TRBV18,ASSPPSGGGQETQY
TRBJ1-3,-,TRBV5-5,ASSLNEAYSGNTIY
TRBJ2-7,-,TRBV3-1/TRBV3-2,ASSRGGEQY
TRBJ2-1,-,TRBV28,ASVGAARSTEQF
TRBJ1-5,-,TRBV7-9,ASSPPTRYSNQPQH
TRBJ2-5,TRBD2,TRBV4-1,ASSQERTGTSGMVQY
TRBJ1-1,-,TRBV9,ASGDGGTEAF
TRBJ2-7,-,TRBV5-4,ASSLGANDPYEQY
TRBJ1-2,TRBD1,TRBV3-1/TRBV3-2,ASSPTGDPSYGYT
TRBJ1-3,TRBD1,TRBV7-3,ASSLQGAGNTIY
TRBJ2-7,-,TRBV9,ASSVGSGGPYEQY
TRBJ2-7,TRBD1,TRBV28,ASSVTGQGAYEQY
TRBJ2-3,TRBD1,TRBV5-4,ASSSSTGGGTDTQY
TRBJ2-5,TRBD2,TRBV3-1/TRBV3-2,ASSQGTSGGAMETQY
TRBJ1-1,TRBD1,TRBV7-2,ASSLGQGTEAF
TRBJ2-7,-,TRBV28,ASSLIGGTYEQY
TRBJ1-2,TRBD1,TRBV28,ASRQTGSASNYGYT
TRBJ1-2,-,TRBV10-3,AISAGQPRSYT
TRBJ1-2,TRBD1,TRBV10-2,ASSRDRGRGYT
TRBJ1-3,-,TRBV28,ASSTLDIGNTIY
TRBJ2-1,TRBD2,TRBV5-4,ASSWQLAVSYNEQF
TRBJ1-1,-,TRBV11-2,ASSWGRGSEAF
TRBJ2-3,TRBD2,TRBV7-9,ASSSGRGTDTQY
TRBJ2-1,-,TRBV19,ASSVRDNEQF
TRBJ1-2,-,TRBV6-1,ASSERGGSETRSYGYT
TRBJ2-1,TRBD2,TRBV3-1/TRBV3-2,ASSQVSGGGNEQF
TRBJ2-3,TRBD2,TRBV4-1,ASSQEALTSGGTDTQY
TRBJ1-4,-,TRBV19,ASSIGGSANEKLF
TRBJ1-2,-,TRBV11-2,ASSPQPRTVNYGYT
TRBJ2-5,TRBD2,TRBV11-2,ASSLDGLAGGTGQETQY
TRBJ1-5,-,TRBV7-2,ASSLGQPYQPQH
TRBJ1-2,-,TRBV5-4,ASSRDTSLGYT
TRBJ1-4,-,TRBV15,ATSSTLPGRVEKLF
TRBJ1-5,-,TRBV2,ASSELLSRDQPQH
TRBJ1-2,TRBD1,TRBV5-4,ASFKAGGGIDYGYT
TRBJ1-1,-,TRBV28,ASSPPGQMNTEAF
TRBJ1-6,-,TRBV10-3,AIRTGSNNSPLH
TRBJ2-1,-,TRBV28,ASSLRLASYNEQF
TRBJ2-5,TRBD1,TRBV5-3,ARSAGQVGSKEETQY
TRBJ1-2,TRBD1,TRBV19,ASRRTGMFRGYT
TRBJ1-4,-,TRBV2,ASLPGAGGKLF
TRBJ2-7,-,TRBV3-1/TRBV3-2,ASSLRQAYEQY
TRBJ2-7,-,TRBV5-1,ASSLSRPLSYEQY
TRBJ2-7,TRBD2,TRBV19,ASSIQRDYEQY
TRBJ1-3,TRBD1,TRBV7-9,ASSSRQGLSGNTIY
TRBJ1-2,-,TRBV2,ASSGPLMTNYGYT
TRBJ1-1,TRBD1,TRBV5-1,ASRLTGADEAF
TRBJ2-5,TRBD1,TRBV24-1,ATSGQKGAGETQY
TRBJ2-2,TRBD1,TRBV19,ASWDRGSTGELF